These 15 T cell receptor beta chains were all obtained from the same sample, sequenced in a study of CD8 T cells in ankylosing spondylitis. TCRdb independently ran MiXCR on the 5' RACE reads; one entry per CDR3 protein. The sample has about 130,000 distinct CDR3 sequences; approximately 9.9% are singletons. Source material: blood, either unsorted or a sorted T cell fraction (not recorded which). These receptors were taken from a male donor with ankylosing spondylitis or in good health (not recorded which).

The chain recombines TRBV20-1 with TRBJ1-5, with TRBD1 as a possible D gene (5 bases). With 3 bases removed from V and 6 bases from J, the gap between germline ends came to 12 bases. Germline CDR1 is DFQATT and CDR2 is SNEGSKA (reference sequence). The CDR3 totals 13 residues. CDR3 residues: CSARRAGTQPQHF. The CDR3 DNA reads as TGCAGTGCTAGGAGAGCAGGGACTCAGCCCCAGCATTTT.

This clonotype appeared many times. The chain carries TRBV20-1 and TRBJ2-3; the match to TRBD2 covers 12 bases. The CDR3 covers 14 residues. Germline V lookup: CDR1 DFQATT, CDR2 SNEGSKA (reference sequence). The J segment lost 4 bases and the V segment lost 3 bases, leaving 2 bases of the junction unmatched. The CDR3: CSASPSGRADTQYF. The CDR3 coding sequence is TGCAGTGCTAGCCCTAGCGGGAGGGCAGATACGCAGTATTTT.

This clonotype appeared many times. The rearrangement uses TRBV29-1 and TRBJ2-7; 12 bases line up with TRBD2. V was clipped by 5 bases and J by 2 bases; unmatched bases: 1. The CDR3 loop spans 13 amino acids. Germline assignment: CDR1 SQVTM and CDR2 ANQGSEA. The CDR3 spells CSVWTSGTYEQYF. Written as DNA, the CDR3 is TGCAGCGTTTGGACTAGCGGGACCTACGAGCAGTACTTC.

The table lists this clonotype with many counts. The chain recombines TRBV5-1 with TRBJ2-7, with unresolved D. This CDR3 region has 13 residues. V gave up 5 bases and J gave up 3 bases, with 12 bases separating them. CDR1 is SGHRS, CDR2 YFSETQ, per germline. This CDR3 is CASSPLIGYEQYF. CDR3 nucleotide sequence: TGCGCCAGCAGTCCCCTCATCGGCTACGAGCAGTACTTC.

This clonotype was detected ten times or more. The J gene is TRBJ2-3, the V gene TRBV5-6, with D possibly TRBD1 on 6 matching bases. The V gene lost 2 bases and the J gene lost 2 bases, with 15 bases spanning the gap. CDR1 and CDR2 (germline): SGHDT, YYEEEE. This CDR3 spans 16 amino acids. CDR3 in amino acids: CASSFRGPDPTDTQYF. CDR3 DNA: TGTGCCAGCAGCTTCAGGGGCCCGGACCCCACAGATACGCAGTATTTT.

J is TRBJ1-1 and V is TRBV12-3 or TRBV12-4, with no clear D. CDR3 size: 15 residues. With 4 bases removed from V and 1 base from J, the gap between germline ends came to 13 bases. The CDR3 nucleotides are TGTGCCAGCAGTTCCCTTCGGGCGGGGAACACTGAAGCTTTCTTT. Protein product: CASSSLRAGNTEAFF.

Only a few counts were recorded for this clonotype. V is TRBV5-1 and J is TRBJ1-3; no firm D call. The CDR3 extends over 13 amino acids. The V gene's germline CDR1 is SGHRS and CDR2 YFSETQ. V shed 0 bases and J shed 8 bases, with 9 bases lying between them. CDR3 coding DNA: TGCGCCAGCAGCTTGGGGCCGGGTGACACCATATATTTT. Translated, it gives CASSLGPGDTIYF.

With respect to this clonotype: This may stem from a read error, because a much larger clone lies one nucleotide away. This rearrangement joins TRBV12-3 or TRBV12-4 to TRBJ2-5; TRBD1 is a possible D gene (6 bases). The CDR3 totals 14 residues. The CDR3 DNA sequence: TGTGCCAGCAGTCCCACGGACAGCCAAGAGATCCAGTACTTC. It codes for CASSPTDSQEIQYF.

This clonotype was found many times. V usage is TRBV5-1 and J usage is TRBJ2-2, with 15 bases aligning to TRBD2. There are 18 residues in the CDR3. CDR1 is SGHRS and CDR2 is YFSETQ in the germline V gene. Trimming cost V 2 bases and J 3 bases; bases outside gene matches: 5. CDR3 sequence: CASSFLGLAGGDTGELFF. The CDR3, as DNA: TGCGCCAGCAGCTTTCTGGGACTAGCGGGAGGAGACACCGGGGAGCTGTTTTTT.

A few counts support this clonotype. The J gene is TRBJ2-5, the V gene TRBV20-1; tentative D call: TRBD2 (5 bases). The CDR3 sequence is 13 residues long. Germline V gene data show CDR1 as DFQATT and CDR2 as SNEGSKA (reference sequence). The V end lost 1 base, the J end lost 5 bases, and 11 bases lay between the germline ends. In nucleotides, the CDR3 is TGCAGTGCTAGAGGGGCCGGGGTCGAGACCCAGTACTTC. Residues: CSARGAGVETQYF.

The chain recombines TRBV18 with TRBJ2-7, with 8 bases matching TRBD1. V shed 0 bases, J shed 2 bases, and the junction held 3 bases outside the gene matches. The CDR3 consists of 15 residues. CDR1 is KGHSH, CDR2 LQKENI, per germline. CDR3 nucleotides: TGTGCCAGCTCACCACCAAACAGGGGGGCCTACGAGCAGTACTTC. Protein product: CASSPPNRGAYEQYF.

This clonotype occurred many times. The genes are TRBV7-2 and TRBJ2-3; the match to TRBD2 covers 13 bases. The CDR3 extends over 13 amino acids. The V gene's germline CDR1 is SGHTA and CDR2 FQGNSA. The chain's CDR3 is CATSGRAEDTQYF. CDR3 DNA: TGTGCAACTAGCGGGAGGGCCGAAGATACGCAGTATTTT. Complete variable domain (other parts from reference TRBV7-2 and TRBJ2-3): GAGVSQSPSNKVTEKGKDVELRCDPISGHTALYWYRQSLGQGLEFLIYFQGNSAPDKSGLPSDRFSAERTGGSVSTLTIQRTQQEDSAVYLCATSGRAEDTQYFGPGTRLTVL.

This clonotype was seen many times. The chain uses TRBV12-3 or TRBV12-4 and TRBJ2-4, with 15 bases that match TRBD2. V was clipped by 4 bases and J by 8 bases; unmatched bases: 9. The CDR3 is 17 residues long. CDR3 DNA sequence: TGTGCCAGCAGTTCCCCATGGACTAGCGGGAGGGAGGACATTCAGTACTTC. Its protein product is CASSSPWTSGREDIQYF.

This clonotype was picked up many times. The gene calls are TRBV29-1 and TRBJ1-5; 7 nucleotides match TRBD1. Germline V gives CDR1 SQVTM, CDR2 ANQGSEA. V lost 6 bases to trimming and J lost 3 bases; unmatched junction nucleotides: 8. The CDR3 totals 14 residues. The CDR3 loop reads CSVATGTVNQPQHF. The CDR3 nucleotides are TGCAGCGTCGCAACCGGGACAGTCAATCAGCCCCAGCATTTT.

The CDR3 region is CASSYSKGTDTQYF. As DNA, the CDR3 is TGTGCCAGCAGTTACTCGAAGGGTACAGATACGCAGTATTTT. The chain uses TRBV6-5 and TRBJ2-3; D gene unclear. Germline loops: CDR1 MNHEY, CDR2 SVGAGI. This CDR3 has 14 amino acids. Trimming removed 0 bases from V and 3 bases from J, with 7 bases in between.